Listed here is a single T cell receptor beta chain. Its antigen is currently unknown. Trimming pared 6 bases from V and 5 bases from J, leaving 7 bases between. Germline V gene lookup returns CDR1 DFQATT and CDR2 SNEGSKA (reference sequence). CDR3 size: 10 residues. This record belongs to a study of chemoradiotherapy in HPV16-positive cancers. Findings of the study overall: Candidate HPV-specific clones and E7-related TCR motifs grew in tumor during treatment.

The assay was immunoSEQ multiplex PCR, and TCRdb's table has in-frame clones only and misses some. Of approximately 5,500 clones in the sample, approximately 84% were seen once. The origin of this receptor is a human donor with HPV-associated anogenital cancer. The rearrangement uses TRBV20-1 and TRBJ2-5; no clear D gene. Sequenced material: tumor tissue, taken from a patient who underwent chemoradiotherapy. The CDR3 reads CSALEETQYF. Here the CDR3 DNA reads TGCAGTGCCCTCGAGGAGACCCAGTACTTC.